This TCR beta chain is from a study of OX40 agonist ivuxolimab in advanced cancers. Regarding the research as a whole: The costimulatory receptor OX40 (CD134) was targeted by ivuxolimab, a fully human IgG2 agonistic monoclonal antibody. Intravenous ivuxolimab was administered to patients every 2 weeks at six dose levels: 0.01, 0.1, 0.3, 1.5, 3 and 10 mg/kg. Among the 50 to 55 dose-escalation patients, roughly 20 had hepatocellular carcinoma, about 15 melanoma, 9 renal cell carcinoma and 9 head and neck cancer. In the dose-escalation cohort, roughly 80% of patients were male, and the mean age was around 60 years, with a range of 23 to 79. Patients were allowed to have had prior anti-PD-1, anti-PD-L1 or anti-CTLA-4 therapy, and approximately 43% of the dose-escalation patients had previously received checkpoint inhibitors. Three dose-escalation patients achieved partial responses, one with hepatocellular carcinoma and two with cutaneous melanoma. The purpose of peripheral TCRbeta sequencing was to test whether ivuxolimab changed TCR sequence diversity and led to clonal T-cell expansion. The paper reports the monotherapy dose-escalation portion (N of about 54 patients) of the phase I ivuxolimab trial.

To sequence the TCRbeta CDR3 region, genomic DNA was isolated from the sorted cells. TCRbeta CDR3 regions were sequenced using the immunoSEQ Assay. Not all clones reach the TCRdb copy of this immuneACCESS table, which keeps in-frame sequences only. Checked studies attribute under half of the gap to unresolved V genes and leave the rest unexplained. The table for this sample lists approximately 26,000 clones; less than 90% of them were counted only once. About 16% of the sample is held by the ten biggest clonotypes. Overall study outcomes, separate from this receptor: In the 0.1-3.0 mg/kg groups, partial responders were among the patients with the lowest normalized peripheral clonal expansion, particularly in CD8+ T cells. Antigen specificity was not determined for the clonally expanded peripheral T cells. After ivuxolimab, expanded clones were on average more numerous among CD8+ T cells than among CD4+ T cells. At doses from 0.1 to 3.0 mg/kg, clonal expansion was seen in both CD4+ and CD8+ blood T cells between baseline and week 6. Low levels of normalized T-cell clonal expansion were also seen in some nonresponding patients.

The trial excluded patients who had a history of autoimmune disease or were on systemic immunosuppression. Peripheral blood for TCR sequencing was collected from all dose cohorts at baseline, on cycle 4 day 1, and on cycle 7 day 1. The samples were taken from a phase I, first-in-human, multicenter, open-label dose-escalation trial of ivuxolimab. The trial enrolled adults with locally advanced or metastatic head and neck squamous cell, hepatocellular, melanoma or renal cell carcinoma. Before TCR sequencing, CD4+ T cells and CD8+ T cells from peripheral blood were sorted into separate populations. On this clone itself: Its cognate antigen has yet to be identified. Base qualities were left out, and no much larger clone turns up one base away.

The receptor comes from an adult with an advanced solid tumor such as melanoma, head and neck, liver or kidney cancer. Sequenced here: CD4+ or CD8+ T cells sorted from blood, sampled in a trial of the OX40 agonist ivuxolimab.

Read as DNA, the sequence is TGCGCCAGCAGCCAAGATCCAGCGGGAGGGCCAACTGAGCAGTTCTTC. Translation gives CASSQDPAGGPTEQFF. Here the chain combines TRBV4-3 and TRBJ2-1, with 10 bases matching TRBD2. Unmatched junction bases come to 8, with V trimmed by 0 bases and J by 9 bases. For CDR1 and CDR2, the germline V gene lists LGHNA and YSLEER. The CDR3 spans 16 residues, from the cysteine through the phenylalanine. The DNA shown is the 48-base CDR3, in frame from base 1.